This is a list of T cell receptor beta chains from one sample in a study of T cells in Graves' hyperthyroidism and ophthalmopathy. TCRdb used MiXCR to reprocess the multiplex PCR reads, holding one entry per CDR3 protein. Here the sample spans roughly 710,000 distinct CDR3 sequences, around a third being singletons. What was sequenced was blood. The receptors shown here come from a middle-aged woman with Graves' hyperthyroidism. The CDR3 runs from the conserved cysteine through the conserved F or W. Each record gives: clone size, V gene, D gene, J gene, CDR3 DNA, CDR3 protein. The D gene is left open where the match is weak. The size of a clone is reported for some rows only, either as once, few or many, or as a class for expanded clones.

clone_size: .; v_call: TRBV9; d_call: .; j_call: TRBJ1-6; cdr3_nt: TGTGCCAGACAGATGGGACGACCCCTCGATTCACCCCTCCACTTT; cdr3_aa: CARQMGRPLDSPLHF
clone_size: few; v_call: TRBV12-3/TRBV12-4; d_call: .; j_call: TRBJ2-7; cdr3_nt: TGTGCCAGCAGTTTTGACAGTCTCGAGCAGTACTTC; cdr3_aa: CASSFDSLEQYF
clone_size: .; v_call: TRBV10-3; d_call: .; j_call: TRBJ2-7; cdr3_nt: TGTGCCATCAGTGAGGAAGGCTACGAGCAGTACTTC; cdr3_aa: CAISEEGYEQYF
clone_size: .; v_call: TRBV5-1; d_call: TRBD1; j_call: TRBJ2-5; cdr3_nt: TGCGCCAGCAGCTTGGCCATCGGGACAGGGGATGGAGAGACCCAGTACTTC; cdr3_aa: CASSLAIGTGDGETQYF
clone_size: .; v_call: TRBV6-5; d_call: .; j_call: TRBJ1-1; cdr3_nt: TGTGCCAGCAGTTACGAATGGAACACTGAAGCTTTCTTT; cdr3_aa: CASSYEWNTEAFF
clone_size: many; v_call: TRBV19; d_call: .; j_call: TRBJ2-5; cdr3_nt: TGTGCCAGTAGCCGGGACCTGAAAGTAGAGACCCAGTACTTC; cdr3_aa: CASSRDLKVETQYF
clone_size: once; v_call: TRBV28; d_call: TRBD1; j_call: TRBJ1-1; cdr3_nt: TGTGCCAGCAGTTTGGGACAGCTGGAGGCTTTCTTT; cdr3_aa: CASSLGQLEAFF
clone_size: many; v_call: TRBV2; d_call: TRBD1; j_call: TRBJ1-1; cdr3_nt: TGTGCCAGCACCCGACAGGGGATGGTGGAAGCTTTCTTT; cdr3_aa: CASTRQGMVEAFF
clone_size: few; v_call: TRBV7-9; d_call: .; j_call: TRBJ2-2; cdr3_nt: TGTGCCAGCAGATCCGGACGCTTGTCCACCGGGGAGCTGTTTTTT; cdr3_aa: CASRSGRLSTGELFF
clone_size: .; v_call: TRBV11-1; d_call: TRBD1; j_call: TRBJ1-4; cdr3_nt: TGTGCCAGCAGCGAACAGGGACAGACTAATGAAAAACTGTTTTTT; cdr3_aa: CASSEQGQTNEKLFF
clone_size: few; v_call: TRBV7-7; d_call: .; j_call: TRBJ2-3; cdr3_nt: TGTGCTAGCAGCCCGGCGTCCCACACAGATACGCAGTATTTT; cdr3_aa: CASSPASHTDTQYF
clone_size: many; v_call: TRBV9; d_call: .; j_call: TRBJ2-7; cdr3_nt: TGTGCCAGCAGCGTAGGAACAGGGTCCATCTACGAGCAGTACTTC; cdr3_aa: CASSVGTGSIYEQYF
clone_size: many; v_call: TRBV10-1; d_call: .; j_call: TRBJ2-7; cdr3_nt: TGCGCCAGCAGTGAGTTCCAGGGCTACGAGCAGTACTTC; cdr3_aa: CASSEFQGYEQYF
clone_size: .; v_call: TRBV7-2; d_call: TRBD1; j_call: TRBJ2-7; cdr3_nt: TGTGCCAGCAGCCCCGAAGGGGGCCTCCGGGGCGAGCAGTACTTC; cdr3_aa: CASSPEGGLRGEQYF
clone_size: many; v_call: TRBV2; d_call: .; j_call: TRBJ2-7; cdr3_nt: TGTGCCAGCAGCACCCCAAGGGGCATAAACGAGCAGTACTTC; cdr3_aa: CASSTPRGINEQYF
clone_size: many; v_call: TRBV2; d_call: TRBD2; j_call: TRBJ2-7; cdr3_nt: TGTGCCAGCAGTGAAGGGCGGGGGGCTCCCTACGAGCAGTACTTC; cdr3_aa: CASSEGRGAPYEQYF
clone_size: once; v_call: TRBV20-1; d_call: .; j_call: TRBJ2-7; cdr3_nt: TGCAGTGCTAGTTTGAGCACCCCCTACGAGCAGTACTTC; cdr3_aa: CSASLSTPYEQYF
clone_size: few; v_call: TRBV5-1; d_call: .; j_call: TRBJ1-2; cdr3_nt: TGCGCCAGCAGCCGAAGCAGGGAGTACAACTATGGCTACACCTTC; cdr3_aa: CASSRSREYNYGYTF
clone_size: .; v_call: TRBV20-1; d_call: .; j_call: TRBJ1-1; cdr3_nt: TGCAGTGCTAGAGAGGCCGTTTGGGGACTCCCGTGGAACACTGAAGCTTTCTTT; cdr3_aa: CSAREAVWGLPWNTEAFF
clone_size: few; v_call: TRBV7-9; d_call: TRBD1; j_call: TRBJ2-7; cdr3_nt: TGTGCCAGCAGCTTAATCGGCTGGGACAGGGGTTTGTTATCCGAGCAGTACTTC; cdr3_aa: CASSLIGWDRGLLSEQYF
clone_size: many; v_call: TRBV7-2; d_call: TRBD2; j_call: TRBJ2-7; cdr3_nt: TGTGCCAGCAGCTTTGGACTAGAGGCCTACGAGCAGTACTTC; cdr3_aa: CASSFGLEAYEQYF
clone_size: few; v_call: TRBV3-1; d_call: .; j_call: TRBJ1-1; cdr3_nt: TGTGCCAGCAGCCAAGGGAAGGACACTGAAGCTTTCTTT; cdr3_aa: CASSQGKDTEAFF
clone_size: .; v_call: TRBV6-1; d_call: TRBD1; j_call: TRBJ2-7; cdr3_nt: TGTGCCAGCACTCCCGGACAGGGGGAGACCTACGAGCAGTACTTC; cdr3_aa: CASTPGQGETYEQYF